This TCR beta chain was identified in a study of radiation and T cells in renal cell carcinoma. Overall study findings and caveats: Baseline intratumoral clonotype presence is unknown without pretreatment biopsies.

Time point here: blood 4 weeks post-SBRT, at nephrectomy. Treatment in this sample: 15 Gy SBRT to primary tumor, nephrectomy 4 weeks later. Nephrectomy followed 15 Gy stereotactic body radiation by 4 weeks. Serial blood draws occurred at baseline and 2 and 4 weeks post-SBRT. The tumor was a clear cell renal cell carcinoma. As for this clone: What it binds is not known.

Germline assignment: CDR1 MNHNS and CDR2 SASEGT. The CDR3 consists of 13 residues. V lost 3 bases to trimming and J lost 13 bases, with 18 bases between them. Assay: immunoSEQ multiplex PCR; the TCRdb copy retains only in-frame clones and omits some. The sample contains around 180,000 clones, around 90% of which appear only once. This rearrangement joins TRBV6-1 to TRBJ1-2, with a possible D match to TRBD1 (6 bases). Here the sequenced sample was blood, taken from a patient whose treatment included radiotherapy and nephrectomy. The receptor's source is a woman aged 45-65 years with renal cell carcinoma. CDR3 sequence (DNA): TGTGCCAGCAGTGAGAACCGACAGGCTGAGGGCACCTTC. The encoded protein is CASSENRQAEGTF.